This is a list of T cell receptor beta chains from one sample in a study of post-analysis software for immune sequencing data. TCRdb re-analysed the PCR reads in MiXCR, keeping a single row per CDR3 protein. Of 150,000 to 200,000 distinct CDR3 sequences in the sample, around 30% were seen once. Sequencing was carried out using blood. The receptor set was obtained from a girl aged 10 to 17 with multiple sclerosis. The CDR3 runs from the conserved cysteine through the conserved F or W. The D gene is left open where the match is weak. Clone size is stated in some rows and not others, as once, few, many or a class when expanded.

clone size | J gene | V gene | D gene | CDR3 DNA | CDR3 protein
. | TRBJ2-2 | TRBV10-3 | . | TGTGCCAGTGCCGCTTCGCCCACAGGATCCAACACCGGGGAGCTGTTTTTT | CASAASPTGSNTGELFF
. | TRBJ2-1 | TRBV24-1 | TRBD1 | TGTGCCACCAGTGATTCGGGACAGTTCAGCTCCTACAATGAGCAGTTCTTC | CATSDSGQFSSYNEQFF
many | TRBJ1-2 | TRBV11-2 | TRBD1 | TGTGCCAGCAGCTCCTCGCCCCATCGACAGGGAAATGGCTACACCTTC | CASSSSPHRQGNGYTF
many | TRBJ1-6 | TRBV7-6 | . | TGTGCCAGCAGCTTAGACAGGAATTCACCCCTCCACTTT | CASSLDRNSPLHF
. | TRBJ2-1 | TRBV30 | . | TGTGCCTGGAGTGTAGAAGGTAACAATGAGCAGTTCTTC | CAWSVEGNNEQFF
. | TRBJ2-1 | TRBV6-5 | . | TGTGCCAGCAGTTACTCGAGAGTCGATGAGCAGTTCTTC | CASSYSRVDEQFF
. | TRBJ2-7 | TRBV29-1 | TRBD1 | TGCAGCCCTCAGGACAGGCTCGAGCAGTACTTC | CSPQDRLEQYF
few | TRBJ1-1 | TRBV5-1 | TRBD1 | TGCGCCAGCAGCGTACAGGGGGGTGCCACTGAAGCTTTCTTT | CASSVQGGATEAFF
. | TRBJ1-2 | TRBV18 | TRBD1 | TGTGCCAGCTCACCTATGGACAGGGACGCTGGCTACACCTTC | CASSPMDRDAGYTF
many | TRBJ2-7 | TRBV7-7 | . | TGTGCCAGCAGCTCCACCGACTGTTCCTACGAGCAGTACTTC | CASSSTDCSYEQYF
many | TRBJ1-2 | TRBV6-5 | TRBD1 | TGTGCCAGCAGCTTGGACAGGATCTATGGCTACACCTTC | CASSLDRIYGYTF
. | TRBJ2-6 | TRBV15 | TRBD2 | TGTGCCACCGCGGGGGGCAACTCTGGGGCCAACGTCCTGACTTTC | CATAGGNSGANVLTF
. | TRBJ2-2 | TRBV20-1 | . | TGCAGTGCTCGTTCCCCCGGGCGGACCTACACCGGGGAGCTGTTTTTT | CSARSPGRTYTGELFF
many | TRBJ2-7 | TRBV27 | . | TGTGCCAGCAGGAGTATCCTGACGGGTTACGAGCAGTACTTC | CASRSILTGYEQYF
many | TRBJ1-2 | TRBV5-6 | . | TGTGCCAGCAGCTTGGAGGTGGGGATGGACTATGGCTACACCTTC | CASSLEVGMDYGYTF
. | TRBJ2-5 | TRBV14 | . | TGTGCCAGCAGCCTACTGGCCAGCCTGTACCAAGAGACCCAGTACTTC | CASSLLASLYQETQYF
once | TRBJ1-2 | TRBV12-3/TRBV12-4 | . | TGTGCCAGCAGTTGGGGGACTCCCTGGGGGGGCTACACCTTC | CASSWGTPWGGYTF
. | TRBJ1-2 | TRBV11-2 | . | TGTGCCAGCAGAGCCTTATGGGCCTATGGCTACACCTTC | CASRALWAYGYTF
. | TRBJ1-2 | TRBV27 | . | TGTGCCAGCAGTTTATCCCCGCGGTTCGAGTATGGCTACACCTTC | CASSLSPRFEYGYTF
. | TRBJ1-1 | TRBV20-1 | TRBD1 | TGCAGTGCTAGGGACAGGGGGCGCACGAACACTGAAGCTTTCTTT | CSARDRGRTNTEAFF
. | TRBJ1-4 | TRBV20-1 | TRBD1 | TGCAGTGCTGGGGGGACAGGGGTAGGACTGTTTTTT | CSAGGTGVGLFF
few | TRBJ2-7 | TRBV5-1 | TRBD2 | TGCGCCAGCAGCTTGGGGGTGACTAGCGGGAGAGGTCCCAACGAGCAGTACTTC | CASSLGVTSGRGPNEQYF
many | TRBJ2-1 | TRBV24-1 | . | TGTGCCACCAGTACTGGGGATATATCGATGGAGCAGTTCTTC | CATSTGDISMEQFF
many | TRBJ2-5 | TRBV28 | . | TGTGCCAGCAGTTTAATCCGTACTACGGAGACCCAGTACTTC | CASSLIRTTETQYF
. | TRBJ1-2 | TRBV7-9 | TRBD1 | TGTGCCAGCAGCCGGGACAGTCGGGGCTACACCTTC | CASSRDSRGYTF
few | TRBJ1-1 | TRBV19 | . | TGTGCCAGTAGTATAGATCCAGTAGGCACTGAAGCTTTCTTT | CASSIDPVGTEAFF
. | TRBJ2-1 | TRBV7-9 | . | TGTGCCAGCAGTCGGCTTGGGGACTTCGAAATTAATGAGCGGTTCTTC | CASSRLGDFEINERFF
many | TRBJ1-1 | TRBV5-6 | TRBD1 | TGTGCCAGCAGCAGGGACAGGGGAAACACTGAAGCTTTCTTT | CASSRDRGNTEAFF
. | TRBJ1-5 | TRBV6-6 | TRBD1 | TGTGCCAGCAGTTTAGACCCATCGAGGGGGCTTCAGCCCCAGCATTTT | CASSLDPSRGLQPQHF
few | TRBJ2-1 | TRBV7-9 | . | TGTGCCAGTTACAAGCAGGACTCAAGCTCCTACGATGAGCAGTTCTTC | CASYKQDSSSYDEQFF
few | TRBJ2-1 | TRBV5-1 | TRBD2 | TGCGCCAGCAGCTTGGAAGGTGTCCGAGCGGGGAATGAGCAGTTCTTC | CASSLEGVRAGNEQFF
. | TRBJ2-7 | TRBV5-1 | . | TGCGCCAGCAGCTTGGGTGGGGCAGGTCTCTCCTACAATGAGCAGTACTTC | CASSLGGAGLSYNEQYF
. | TRBJ2-1 | TRBV20-1 | TRBD2 | TGCAGTGCTATGGGGTCTAGCGGGAGCTGGCTCCGCATGGGTGAGCAGTTCTTC | CSAMGSSGSWLRMGEQFF
. | TRBJ1-1 | TRBV20-1 | . | TGCAGTGCCCCCCAGGGGACTCTTGAAGCTTTCTTT | CSAPQGTLEAFF
many | TRBJ2-7 | TRBV28 | TRBD1 | TGTGCCAGCAGTTTCGCGACAGGGGGCCTTCGAGAGCAGTACTTC | CASSFATGGLREQYF
few | TRBJ1-1 | TRBV7-9 | TRBD1 | TGTGCCAGCAGCTTCCCGGGACAGGGACTGAACACTGAAGCTTTCTTT | CASSFPGQGLNTEAFF
few | TRBJ2-5 | TRBV6-5 | . | TGTGCCAGCAGTTACGGGGGGACAGCTCAAGGGACCCAGTACTTC | CASSYGGTAQGTQYF
few | TRBJ2-5 | TRBV2 | TRBD2 | TGTGCCAGCAGTACCAGCGGGAGTAGTGGAGAGACCCAGTACTTC | CASSTSGSSGETQYF
. | TRBJ2-1 | TRBV21-1 | . | TGTGCCAGCAGCAAATGGCGACGTTACAATGAGCAGTTCTTC | CASSKWRRYNEQFF
many | TRBJ2-3 | TRBV27 | TRBD1 | TGTGCCAGCAGTTCGGGACAGGTTATGGTCACAGATACGCAGTATTTT | CASSSGQVMVTDTQYF